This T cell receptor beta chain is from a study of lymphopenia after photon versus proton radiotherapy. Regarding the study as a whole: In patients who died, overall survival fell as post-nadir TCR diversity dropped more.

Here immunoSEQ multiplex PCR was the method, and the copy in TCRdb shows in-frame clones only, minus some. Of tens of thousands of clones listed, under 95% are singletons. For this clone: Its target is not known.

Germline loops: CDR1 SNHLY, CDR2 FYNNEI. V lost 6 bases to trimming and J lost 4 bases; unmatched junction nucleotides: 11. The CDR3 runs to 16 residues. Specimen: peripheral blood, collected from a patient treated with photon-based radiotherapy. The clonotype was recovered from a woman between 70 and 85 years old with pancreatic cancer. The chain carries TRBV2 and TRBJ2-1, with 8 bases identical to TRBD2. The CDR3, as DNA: TGTGCCAGCAGACCGACTAGCGCGCAGTTATACAATGAGCAGTTCTTC. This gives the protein CASRPTSAQLYNEQFF.